The 18 T cell receptor beta chains reported below all come from one sample, sequenced in a study of blood T cell repertoires in COVID-19. The table came from immunoSEQ multiplex PCR; TCRdb's copy has only in-frame clones and leaves some out. This table has 300,000 or so clones, 85% to 90% appearing once. Sequencing input: peripheral blood. These receptors were obtained from a woman in her 30s with COVID-19, enrolled during active disease.

This chain connects TRBV27 to TRBJ2-1, with 9 bases that match TRBD2. The V gene's germline CDR1 is MNHEY and CDR2 SMNVEV (reference sequence). V shed 5 bases, J shed 2 bases, and the junction held 4 bases outside the gene matches. The CDR3 totals 15 residues. CDR3 sequence (DNA): TGTGCCAGCAGTGTTAGCGGGAGACCCTACAATGAGCAGTTCTTC. Protein product: CASSVSGRPYNEQFF.

The genes are TRBV12-3 or TRBV12-4 and TRBJ1-2; 7 nucleotides match TRBD1. The CDR3 runs to 13 residues. Germline trimming cut 6 bases from V and 7 bases from J; bases unmatched to any gene: 8. CDR3 DNA sequence: TGTGCCAGCAGACCCGACAGGGAATCTGGCTACACCTTC. Protein: CASRPDRESGYTF.

As to this clone: The same CDR3 can be traced to other DNA sequences in this sample. The genes are TRBV5-1 and TRBJ2-7; 11 bases fit TRBD2. Trimming at V came to 4 bases and at J to 4 bases, leaving 4 bases not matched to a gene. The CDR3 runs 14 residues. Germline-derived CDR1 and CDR2 are SGHRS and YFSETQ. This CDR3 is CASSAGTSGYEQYF. The CDR3 bases are TGCGCCAGCAGCGCCGGGACTAGCGGTTACGAGCAGTACTTC. The full variable domain, in which reference TRBV5-1 and TRBJ2-7 provide the parts outside the CDR3, is KAGVTQTPRYLIKTRGQQVTLSCSPISGHRSVSWYQQTPGQGLQFLFEYFSETQRNKGNFPGRFSGRQFSNSRSEMNVSTLELGDSALYLCASSAGTSGYEQYFGPGTRLTVT.

The V and J genes are TRBV18 and TRBJ1-2, with TRBD1 matching 8 bases. The CDR3 contains 14 residues. Germline V gene data show CDR1 as KGHSH and CDR2 as LQKENI. J gave up 8 bases and V 2 bases, and 7 bases lay outside the gene matches. CDR3 DNA: TGTGCCAGCTCACCAGGGACAGGTTATGACGGCTACACCTTC. Its protein is CASSPGTGYDGYTF.

The rearrangement uses TRBV4-1 and TRBJ1-4; the match to TRBD1 covers 11 bases. The CDR3 consists of 16 residues. Losses at the gene ends were 4 bases for V and 2 bases for J; bases not matched to a gene: 3. The germline gives CDR1 MGHRA, CDR2 YSYEKL. The CDR3 protein is CASSRDRGNTNEKLFF. The CDR3, as DNA: TGCGCCAGCAGCCGGGACAGGGGGAACACTAATGAAAAACTGTTTTTT.

This chain links TRBV5-1 with TRBJ2-7, with a weak D call TRBD1 (5 bases). This CDR3 has 11 residues. Trimming pared 5 bases from V and 5 bases from J, leaving 8 bases between. Germline lookup yields CDR1 SGHRS and CDR2 YFSETQ. The CDR3 DNA reads as TGCGCCAGCAGTCTGGGGCACGAGCAGTACTTC. It is translated as CASSLGHEQYF.

The chain recombines TRBV30 with TRBJ2-7; 7 bases line up with TRBD1. The germline V gene encodes CDR1 GTSNPN and CDR2 SVGIG (reference sequence). V dropped 3 bases and J dropped 3; count of bases not matched to a gene: 5. This CDR3 region has 13 residues. CDR3: CAWRGQFFYEQYF. CDR3 DNA: TGTGCCTGGAGGGGACAGTTTTTCTACGAGCAGTACTTC.

This clone was detected once. The rearrangement links TRBV2 to TRBJ1-1, with D tentatively TRBD1 (5 bases). CDR1 SNHLY and CDR2 FYNNEI come from the germline V gene. This CDR3 comprises 14 residues. The V end was cut by 3 bases, the J end by 2 bases, with 10 bases between. The CDR3 region is CASSDDRFNTEAFF. DNA of the CDR3: TGTGCCAGCAGTGACGACAGATTCAACACTGAAGCTTTCTTT. The entire variable domain, with the rest obtained from reference TRBV2 and TRBJ1-1, is as follows: EPEVTQTPSHQVTQMGQEVILRCVPISNHLYFYWYRQILGQKVEFLVSFYNNEISEKSEIFDDQFSVERPDGSNFTLKIRSTKLEDSAMYFCASSDDRFNTEAFFGQGTRLTVV.

This rearrangement joins TRBV5-6 to TRBJ1-3, with D tentatively TRBD1 (5 bases). This CDR3 spans 12 amino acids. V lost 4 bases, J lost 8 bases, and 10 bases lay in between. Looked up from germline, CDR1 is SGHDT and CDR2 is YYEEEE. This chain's CDR3 is CASSRAGDTIYF. The CDR3 DNA sequence: TGTGCCAGCAGCCGGGCGGGGGACACCATATATTTT.

The J gene is TRBJ2-1, the V gene TRBV11-3; the D is unclear. The germline V gene has CDR1 SGHNT and CDR2 YENEEA. With 2 bases removed from V and 7 bases from J, the gap between germline ends came to 9 bases. The CDR3 length is 13 residues. CDR3 sequence (DNA): TGTGCCAGCAGCTTACGGTCAGGAAATGAGCAGTTCTTC. Protein: CASSLRSGNEQFF.

The chain uses TRBV27 and TRBJ2-1; D may be TRBD1 (5 bases). Germline lookup yields CDR1 MNHEY and CDR2 SMNVEV (reference sequence). Trimming shortened V by 4 bases and J by 0 bases, and 7 bases separated the two germline ends. The CDR3 is 14 amino acids. The CDR3 DNA sequence: TGTGCCAGCAGTTGGCAGGGCTCCTACAATGAGCAGTTCTTC. It codes for CASSWQGSYNEQFF.

The V gene is TRBV4-2, the J gene TRBJ1-2, with no clear D. Trimming left V 1 base short and J 1 base short, with 7 bases between. CDR3 size: 14 residues. CDR1 LGHNA and CDR2 YNFKEQ come from the germline V gene. CDR3 nucleotides: TGTGCCAGCAGCCAAGGGAGATTTAACTATGGCTACACCTTC. Translating gives CASSQGRFNYGYTF.

The rearrangement joins TRBV5-1 to TRBJ2-1; 9 nucleotides match TRBD2. Trimming took 5 bases from V and 7 from J; bases not matched to a gene: 13. Germline V gives CDR1 SGHRS, CDR2 YFSETQ. CDR3 length: 16 residues. The CDR3 sequence is CASRPAISGGENEQFF. Here the CDR3 DNA reads TGCGCCAGCAGGCCCGCCATTAGCGGGGGTGAGAATGAGCAGTTCTTC. Full variable domain (remainder filled in from reference TRBV5-1 and TRBJ2-1): KAGVTQTPRYLIKTRGQQVTLSCSPISGHRSVSWYQQTPGQGLQFLFEYFSETQRNKGNFPGRFSGRQFSNSRSEMNVSTLELGDSALYLCASRPAISGGENEQFFGPGTRLTVL.

Written as DNA, the CDR3 is TGTGCCAGCAGCCAAGATCTAGGACAGGGTTCCTACGAGCAGTACTTC. Encoded protein: CASSQDLGQGSYEQYF. The chain recombines TRBV3-1 (or the pseudogene TRBV3-2) with TRBJ2-7, with 8 positions matching TRBD1. Germline V gene lookup returns CDR1 LGHDT and CDR2 YNNKEL (reference sequence). The CDR3 contains 16 residues. J lost 1 base, V lost 0 bases, and 5 bases had no gene match.

The rearrangement joins TRBV19 to TRBJ2-5; 10 bases are shared with TRBD2. With V trimmed by 0 bases and J by 5 bases, 3 bases remained unmatched. Germline CDR1 is LNHDA and CDR2 is SQIVND (reference sequence). The CDR3 consists of 15 residues. The CDR3 here is CASSIDEAGGETQYF. In nucleotides, the CDR3 is TGTGCCAGTAGTATAGACGAAGCGGGAGGGGAGACCCAGTACTTC.

The chain uses TRBV19 and TRBJ2-2, with D possibly TRBD2 on 5 matching bases. With 0 bases removed from V and 0 bases from J, the gap between germline ends came to 5 bases. Germline V gene lookup returns CDR1 LNHDA and CDR2 SQIVND (reference sequence). This CDR3 spans 15 amino acids. The CDR3 region is CASSIERANTGELFF. For the CDR3, the DNA is TGTGCCAGTAGTATAGAGAGGGCGAACACCGGGGAGCTGTTTTTT.

Only one count was recorded for this clone. The chain has TRBV18 and TRBJ1-6; D is unresolved. Trimming pared 8 bases from V and 3 bases from J, leaving 8 bases between. The CDR3 covers 13 residues. From germline, CDR1 is KGHSH and CDR2 LQKENI. CDR3 protein: CASTESYNSPLHF. In DNA, the CDR3 is TGTGCCAGCACGGAGAGCTATAATTCACCCCTCCACTTT.

The chain joins TRBV12-5 to TRBJ2-7; D remains unclear. CDR1 and CDR2 from the germline V gene are LGHNT and FRNRAP. The CDR3 length is 14 residues. V gave up 3 bases and J gave up 0 bases, with 9 bases separating them. The CDR3 nucleotides are TGTGCTAGTGGTTTCGCCCCGGGCTCCTACGAGCAGTACTTC. The encoded protein is CASGFAPGSYEQYF.